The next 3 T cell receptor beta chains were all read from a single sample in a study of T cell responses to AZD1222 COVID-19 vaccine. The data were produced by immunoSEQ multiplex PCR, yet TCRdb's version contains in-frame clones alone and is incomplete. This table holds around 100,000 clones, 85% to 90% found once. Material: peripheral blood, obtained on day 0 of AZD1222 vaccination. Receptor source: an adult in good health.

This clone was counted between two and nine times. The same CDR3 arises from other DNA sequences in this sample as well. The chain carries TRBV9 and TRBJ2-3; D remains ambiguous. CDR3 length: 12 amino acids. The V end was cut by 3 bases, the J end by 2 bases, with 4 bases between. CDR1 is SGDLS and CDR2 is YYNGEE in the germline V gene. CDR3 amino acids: CASSAHTDTQYF. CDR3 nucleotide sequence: TGTGCCAGCAGCGCGCACACAGATACGCAGTATTTT.

The DNA of the CDR3 is TGTGCCAGCAGTTCCCCCCCCGGGTCTAGTGAGCAGTTCTTC. Translating gives CASSSPPGSSEQFF. This rearrangement joins TRBV28 to TRBJ2-1; the D is unclear. Deletions cut 4 bases from V and 9 bases from J, with 16 bases between. This CDR3 spans 14 amino acids. Germline CDR1 MDHEN, CDR2 SYDVKM.

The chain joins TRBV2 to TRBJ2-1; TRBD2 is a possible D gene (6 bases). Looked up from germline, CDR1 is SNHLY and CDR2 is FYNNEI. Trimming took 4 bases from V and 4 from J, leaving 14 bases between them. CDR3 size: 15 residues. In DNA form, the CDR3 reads TGTGCCAGCAGTGGACCAGGAGGGCTTTACAATGAGCAGTTCTTC. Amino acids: CASSGPGGLYNEQFF.